This T cell receptor (beta chain) was recovered during a study of blood T cells in healthy people across ages. The authors ran a second PCR of 7 to 11 cycles using a sample-barcoded 5' primer and a J-beta primer mix. TCRdb processed the 5' RACE reads anew with MiXCR; each CDR3 protein has one entry. The sample carries 850,000 to 1,000,000 distinct CDR3 sequences, around 54% recorded once. This CDR3 contains 16 residues. CDR1 is DFQATT, CDR2 SNEGSKA, per germline (reference sequence). Trimming cost V 2 bases and J 0 bases, with 13 bases left between them. Peripheral blood samples of roughly 9.8 milliliters were drawn from each donor.

Source material: blood. The chain combines TRBV20-1 with TRBJ2-2; no definite D call. The source is a woman aged 60-70 years in good health. Here the CDR3 reads CSARKTPSSNTGELFF. CDR3 bases: TGCAGTGCTAGAAAGACACCCTCCTCGAACACCGGGGAGCTGTTTTTT.